This TCR beta chain was recovered during a study of radiation and T cells in renal cell carcinoma. Treatment described: 15 Gy SBRT to primary tumor, nephrectomy 4 weeks later. Comment on this clone: Antigen specificity is unknown.

Broader study findings: In blood, top tumor clones expanded by 2 weeks, shrinking by 4.

The CDR3 spans 15 residues. Germline V gene data show CDR1 as SGHKS and CDR2 as YYEKEE (reference sequence). With 4 bases clipped from V and 4 bases from J, the junction kept 10 bases outside the gene matches. Sequencing used immunoSEQ multiplex PCR; TCRdb keeps in-frame clones, though not all of them. The table shows about 18,000 clones, with about 54% occurring only once. This material consisted of tumor tissue, taken from a patient whose treatment included radiotherapy and nephrectomy. The chain carries TRBV5-5 and TRBJ1-2, with 7 nucleotides matching TRBD1. The clonotype originates from a man aged 45-65 years with renal cell carcinoma. Written as DNA, the CDR3 is TGTGCCAGCAGCCGAACACAGGGGCTTGGCTATGGCTACACCTTC. This sequence encodes CASSRTQGLGYGYTF.